This T cell receptor beta chain was sequenced in a study of T cell therapy after organ transplantation. Whole-study context: After therapy, patients were monitored for around 29 weeks. CMV-specific T cells, median 1.92 x 10^8, were given as 2 to 6 intravenous infusions. About 75% of the ten patients were clinical responders.

Data came from immunoSEQ multiplex PCR; TCRdb stores just in-frame clones and leaves some out. Counted here are around 50,000 clones, about 95% occurring once; the ten biggest clones make up about 2.9%. To note about this clone: The antigen is undetermined.

Study-wide points: Few nonresponder expansions may reflect low coverage from poor CD8+ yield.

V shed 0 bases and J shed 4 bases, with 12 bases lying between them. This CDR3 is 15 amino acids long. CDR1 LGHNA and CDR2 YSLEER come from the germline V gene. The chain combines TRBV4-3 with TRBJ1-2; D unclear. This sequence was found in a human patient who had received a solid organ transplant and had CMV disease. The specimen comprised CD8+ T cells from blood, sampled before autologous CMV-specific T cell therapy. The CDR3 region has the DNA TGCGCCAGCAGCCAAGATCATCGCGGCCTCTATGGCTACACCTTC. Its protein product is CASSQDHRGLYGYTF.